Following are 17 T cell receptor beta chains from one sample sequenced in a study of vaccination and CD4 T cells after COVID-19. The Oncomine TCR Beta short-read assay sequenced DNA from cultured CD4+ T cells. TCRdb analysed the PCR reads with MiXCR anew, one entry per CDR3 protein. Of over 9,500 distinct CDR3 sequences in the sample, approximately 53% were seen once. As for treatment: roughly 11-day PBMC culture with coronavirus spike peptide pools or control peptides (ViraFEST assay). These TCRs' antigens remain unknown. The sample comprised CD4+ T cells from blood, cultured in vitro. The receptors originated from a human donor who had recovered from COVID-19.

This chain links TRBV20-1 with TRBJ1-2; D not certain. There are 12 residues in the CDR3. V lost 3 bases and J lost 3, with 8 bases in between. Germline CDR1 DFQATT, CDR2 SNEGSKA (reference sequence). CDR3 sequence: CSASEKYYGYTF. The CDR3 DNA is TGCAGTGCTAGTGAGAAATACTATGGCTACACCTTC.

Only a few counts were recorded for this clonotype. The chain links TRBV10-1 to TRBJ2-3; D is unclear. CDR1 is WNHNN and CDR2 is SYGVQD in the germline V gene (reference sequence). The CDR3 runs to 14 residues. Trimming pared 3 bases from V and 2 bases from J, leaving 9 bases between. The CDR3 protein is CASSDSQNTDTQYF. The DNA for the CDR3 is TGCGCCAGCAGTGACTCCCAGAACACAGATACGCAGTATTTT.

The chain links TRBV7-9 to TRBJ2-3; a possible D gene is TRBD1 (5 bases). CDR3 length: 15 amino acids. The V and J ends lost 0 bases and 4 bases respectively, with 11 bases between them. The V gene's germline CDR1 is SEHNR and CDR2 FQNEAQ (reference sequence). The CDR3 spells CASSLALKGPDTQYF. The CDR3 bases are TGTGCCAGCAGCTTAGCGCTCAAGGGGCCAGATACGCAGTATTTT.

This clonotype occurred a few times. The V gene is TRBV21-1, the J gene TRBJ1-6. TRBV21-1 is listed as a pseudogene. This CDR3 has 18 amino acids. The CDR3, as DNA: TGTGCCAGCAGCAAACCCCAAGATAATTCAGGCCCGAGGTCACCCCTCCACTTT. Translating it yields CASSKPQDNSGPRSPLHF.

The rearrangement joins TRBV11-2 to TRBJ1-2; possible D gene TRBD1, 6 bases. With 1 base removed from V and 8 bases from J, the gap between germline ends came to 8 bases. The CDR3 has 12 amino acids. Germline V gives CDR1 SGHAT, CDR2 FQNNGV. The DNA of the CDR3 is TGTGCCAGCAGCTTAGGGGGGCTCGGCTACACCTTC. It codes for CASSLGGLGYTF.

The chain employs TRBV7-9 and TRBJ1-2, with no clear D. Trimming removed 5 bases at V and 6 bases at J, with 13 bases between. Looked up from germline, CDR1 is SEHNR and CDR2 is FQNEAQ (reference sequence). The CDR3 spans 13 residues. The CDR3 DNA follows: TGTGCCAGCAGCGATCACGGGGTGGATGGCTACACCTTC. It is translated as CASSDHGVDGYTF.

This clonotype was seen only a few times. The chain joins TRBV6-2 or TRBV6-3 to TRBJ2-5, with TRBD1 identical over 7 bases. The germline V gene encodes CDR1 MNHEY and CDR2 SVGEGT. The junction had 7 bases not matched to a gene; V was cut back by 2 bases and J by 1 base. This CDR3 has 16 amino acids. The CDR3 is CASSYRTGRGQETQYF. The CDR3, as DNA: TGTGCCAGCAGTTACCGGACAGGCCGAGGCCAAGAGACCCAGTACTTC.

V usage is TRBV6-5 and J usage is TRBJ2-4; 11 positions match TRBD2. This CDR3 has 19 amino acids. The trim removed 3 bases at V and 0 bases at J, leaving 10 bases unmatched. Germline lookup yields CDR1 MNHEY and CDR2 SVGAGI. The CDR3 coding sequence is TGTGCCAGCAGTTATTCCTTAGGGACTAGCGGACTAGCCAAAAACATTCAGTACTTC. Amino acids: CASSYSLGTSGLAKNIQYF.

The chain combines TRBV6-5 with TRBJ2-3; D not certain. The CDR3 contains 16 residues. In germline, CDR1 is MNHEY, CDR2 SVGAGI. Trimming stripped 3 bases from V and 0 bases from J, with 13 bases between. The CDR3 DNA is TGTGCCAGCAGTTATTTCAAGGGCCCGAGCACAGATACGCAGTATTTT. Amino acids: CASSYFKGPSTDTQYF.

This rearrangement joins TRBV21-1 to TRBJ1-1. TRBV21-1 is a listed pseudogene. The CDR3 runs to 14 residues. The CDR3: CASSKAKDGTEAFF. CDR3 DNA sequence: TGTGCCAGCAGCAAAGCGAAGGACGGCACTGAAGCTTTCTTT.

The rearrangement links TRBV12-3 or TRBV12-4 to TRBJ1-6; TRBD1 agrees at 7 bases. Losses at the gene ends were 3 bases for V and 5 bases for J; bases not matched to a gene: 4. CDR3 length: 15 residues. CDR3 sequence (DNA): TGTGCCAGCAGTTTTAGAGGGGGCGATAATTCACCCCTCCACTTT. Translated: CASSFRGGDNSPLHF.

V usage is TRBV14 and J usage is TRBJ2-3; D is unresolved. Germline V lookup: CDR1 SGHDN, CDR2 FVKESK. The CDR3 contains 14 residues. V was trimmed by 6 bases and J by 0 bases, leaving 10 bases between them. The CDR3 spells CASRHHGSTDTQYF. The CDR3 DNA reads TGTGCCAGCAGGCACCACGGAAGCACAGATACGCAGTATTTT.

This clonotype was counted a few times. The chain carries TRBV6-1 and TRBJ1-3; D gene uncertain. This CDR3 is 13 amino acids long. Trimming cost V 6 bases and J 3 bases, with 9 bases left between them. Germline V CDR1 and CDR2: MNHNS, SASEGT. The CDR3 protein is CASSSDVGNTIYF. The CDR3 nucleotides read TGTGCCAGCAGCTCCGACGTTGGAAACACCATATATTTT.

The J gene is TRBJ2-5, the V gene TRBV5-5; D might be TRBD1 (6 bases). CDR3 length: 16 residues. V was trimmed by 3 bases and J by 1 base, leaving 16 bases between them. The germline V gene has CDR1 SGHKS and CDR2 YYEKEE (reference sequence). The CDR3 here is CASSWGHSSGQETQYF. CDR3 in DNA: TGTGCCAGCAGCTGGGGACACTCTTCGGGCCAAGAGACCCAGTACTTC.

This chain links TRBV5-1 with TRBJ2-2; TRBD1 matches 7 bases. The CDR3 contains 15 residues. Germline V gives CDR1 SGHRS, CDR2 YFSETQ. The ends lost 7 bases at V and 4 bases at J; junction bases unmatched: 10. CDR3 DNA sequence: TGCGCCAGCGGACCGGGACAGAGCGGCACCGGGGAGCTGTTTTTT. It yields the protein CASGPGQSGTGELFF.

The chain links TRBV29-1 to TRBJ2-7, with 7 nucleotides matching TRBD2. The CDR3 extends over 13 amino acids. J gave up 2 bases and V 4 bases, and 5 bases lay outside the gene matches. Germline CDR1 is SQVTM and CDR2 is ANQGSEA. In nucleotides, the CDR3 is TGCAGCGTTGGGCGGGGGTCTGCCTACGAGCAGTACTTC. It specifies CSVGRGSAYEQYF.

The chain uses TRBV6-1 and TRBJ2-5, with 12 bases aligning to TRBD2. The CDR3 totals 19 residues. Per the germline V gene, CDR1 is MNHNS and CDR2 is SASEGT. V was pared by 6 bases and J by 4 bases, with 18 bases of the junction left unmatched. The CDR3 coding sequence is TGTGCCAGCAGCTCGGGACAGGGGTCCCCTAGCGGGGGGGGAGAGACCCAGTACTTC. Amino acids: CASSSGQGSPSGGGETQYF.